The clone carrying this TCR beta chain was seen more than once but under ten times. No antigen is known for it. TCRdb processed the reads anew with MiXCR; each CDR3 protein has one entry. This table has fewer than 1,000,000 distinct CDR3 sequences, about a third appearing once. This CDR3 region has 13 residues. Germline-derived CDR1 and CDR2 are MNHNY and SVGAGI (reference sequence). V gave up 0 bases and J gave up 8 bases, with 10 bases separating them. The data were taken from a study of T cell repertoires in cytomegalovirus infection. About the study: Recently identified HLA-C-restricted and well-studied HLA-B-restricted CMV epitopes were used. Indications came from public TCR beta signatures; they pointed to CMV infection and to a matching HLA type.

Study-wide points: What dominated the ex vivo response were HLA-C-restricted CMV-specific TCR beta clonotypes.

The sequences come from cultured CD8+ T cells from PBMCs, collected from culture after CMV antigen stimulation. The TCR originated in a human donor in good health (CMV status not recorded). Some clones in this sample may be carry-over from other donors' samples. The J gene is TRBJ1-2, the V gene TRBV6-6; possibly TRBD1 for D (5 bases). The CDR3 loop reads CASSYSVGEGYTF. CDR3 nucleotides: TGTGCCAGCAGTTACTCGGTGGGGGAGGGCTACACCTTC.